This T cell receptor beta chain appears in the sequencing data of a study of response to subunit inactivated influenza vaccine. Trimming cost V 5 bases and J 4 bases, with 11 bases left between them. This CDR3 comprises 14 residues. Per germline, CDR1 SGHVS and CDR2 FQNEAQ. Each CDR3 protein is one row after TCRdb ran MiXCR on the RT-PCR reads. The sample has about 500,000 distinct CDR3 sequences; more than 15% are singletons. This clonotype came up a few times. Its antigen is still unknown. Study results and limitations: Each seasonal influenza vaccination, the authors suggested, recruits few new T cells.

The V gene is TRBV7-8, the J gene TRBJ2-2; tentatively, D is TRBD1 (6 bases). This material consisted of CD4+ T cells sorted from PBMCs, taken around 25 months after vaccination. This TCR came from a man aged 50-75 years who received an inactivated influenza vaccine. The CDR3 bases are TGTGCCAGCAGCCCAGGGGTATCCACCGGGGAGCTGTTTTTT. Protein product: CASSPGVSTGELFF.